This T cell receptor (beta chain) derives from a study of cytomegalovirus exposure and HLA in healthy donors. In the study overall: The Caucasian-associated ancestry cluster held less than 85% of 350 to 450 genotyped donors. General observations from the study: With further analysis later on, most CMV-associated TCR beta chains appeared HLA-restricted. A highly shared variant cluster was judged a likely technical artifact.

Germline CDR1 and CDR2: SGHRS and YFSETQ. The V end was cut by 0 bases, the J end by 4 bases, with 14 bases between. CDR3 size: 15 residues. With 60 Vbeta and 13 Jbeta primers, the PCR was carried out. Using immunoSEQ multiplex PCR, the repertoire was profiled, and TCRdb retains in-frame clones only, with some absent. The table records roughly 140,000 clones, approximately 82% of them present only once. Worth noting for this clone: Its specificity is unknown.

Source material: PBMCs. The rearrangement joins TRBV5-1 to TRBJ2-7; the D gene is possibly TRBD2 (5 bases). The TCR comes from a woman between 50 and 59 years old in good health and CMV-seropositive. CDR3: CASSLELGIQYEQYF. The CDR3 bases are TGCGCCAGCAGCTTGGAACTAGGAATTCAGTACGAGCAGTACTTC.